This entry lists 9 T cell receptor beta chains sequenced from one sample in a study of identical twins. One entry per CDR3 protein, called by TCRdb with MiXCR from the 5' RACE reads. The table has about 300,000 distinct CDR3 sequences, 9% to 15% seen once; the top ten hold 7.2%. A further study also used this sample, focusing on yellow fever vaccine responses in identical twins.

The specimen was CD8+ T cells sorted from blood. Receptors originate from a young woman in good health.

This clonotype was picked up a small number of times. The CDR3 nucleotides are TGTGCCAGCAGCCAAACAGGGAACGAGCAGTACTTC. It encodes CASSQTGNEQYF. The chain combines TRBV4-2 with TRBJ2-7; a weak D match, TRBD1 (6 bases). This CDR3 has 12 amino acids. The V end was cut by 2 bases, the J end by 5 bases, with 7 bases between. From germline, CDR1 is LGHNA and CDR2 YNFKEQ.

There are many counts of this clonotype. The chain joins TRBV11-2 to TRBJ1-2, with D perhaps TRBD1 (5 bases). Germline lookup yields CDR1 SGHAT and CDR2 FQNNGV. Trimming removed 4 bases at V and 8 bases at J, with 8 bases between. The CDR3 is 11 residues long. CDR3 loop: CASSSWGGYTF. The CDR3 DNA reads TGTGCCAGCAGCTCCTGGGGGGGCTACACCTTC.

This clonotype appeared a few times. V usage is TRBV5-1 and J usage is TRBJ2-7; D possibly corresponds to TRBD1 (6 bases). Germline CDR1 reads SGHRS; CDR2 reads YFSETQ. This CDR3 is built from 14 residues. V lost 3 bases and J lost 2, with 12 bases in between. CDR3 DNA sequence: TGCGCCAGCAGCTGCTGGACAGCTACCTACGAGCAGTACTTC. Amino acid sequence: CASSCWTATYEQYF.

This clonotype has just a few counts. The chain recombines TRBV7-6 with TRBJ1-1; 9 positions agree with TRBD1. Trimming removed 3 bases from V and 4 bases from J; junction bases left unmatched: 6. There are 15 residues in the CDR3. The V gene's germline CDR1 is SGHVS and CDR2 FNYEAQ. The CDR3 sequence is CASSLGTGWATEAFF. CDR3 DNA: TGTGCCAGCAGCTTGGGGACAGGGTGGGCCACTGAAGCTTTCTTT.

This clonotype was observed a handful of times. The CDR3: CSAPIRGTAYEQYV. In DNA form, the CDR3 reads TGCAGTGCCCCAATAAGGGGGACAGCCTACGAGCAGTACGTC. This sequence joins TRBV20-1 and TRBJ2-7; 7 bases match TRBD1. The ends lost 6 bases at V and 2 bases at J; junction bases unmatched: 10. The germline CDR1 and CDR2 sequences are DFQATT and SNEGSKA (reference sequence). This CDR3 is built from 14 residues.

This clonotype was found a few times. This chain uses TRBV11-3 with TRBJ1-1; D call uncertain. Germline V CDR1 and CDR2: SGHNT, YENEEA. Trimming stripped 0 bases from V and 2 bases from J, with 7 bases between. The CDR3 has 14 residues. The CDR3 bases are TGTGCCAGCAGCTTAGAGTCACCTAACACTGAAGCTTTCTTT. The encoded protein is CASSLESPNTEAFF.

The V call is TRBV6-1, the J call TRBJ1-2, with D tentatively TRBD1 (5 bases). Trimming pared 1 base from V and 5 bases from J, leaving 8 bases between. The V gene's germline CDR1 is MNHNS and CDR2 SASEGT. The CDR3 is made up of 13 amino acids. The CDR3 loop reads CASSEVGEYGYTF. In DNA, the CDR3 is TGTGCCAGCAGTGAAGTGGGGGAGTATGGCTACACCTTC.

This clonotype was detected ten times or more. The V call is TRBV6-4, the J call TRBJ1-5; a weak D match, TRBD1 (5 bases). Germline V lookup: CDR1 MRHNA, CDR2 SNTAGT. Trimming took 2 bases from V and 4 from J, leaving 9 bases between them. The CDR3 extends over 14 amino acids. CDR3 in DNA: TGTGCCAGCAGTGACCAGGCAGGGAATCAGCCCCAGCATTTT. It yields the protein CASSDQAGNQPQHF.

The gene calls are TRBV20-1 and TRBJ2-1; D perhaps matches TRBD1 (6 bases). The CDR3 extends over 14 amino acids. CDR1 is DFQATT and CDR2 is SNEGSKA in the germline V gene (reference sequence). CDR3 nucleotide sequence: TGCGCGGTGGTGGGGGCCAAAGGCGACAATGAGCAGTTCTTC. It is translated as CAVVGAKGDNEQFF.